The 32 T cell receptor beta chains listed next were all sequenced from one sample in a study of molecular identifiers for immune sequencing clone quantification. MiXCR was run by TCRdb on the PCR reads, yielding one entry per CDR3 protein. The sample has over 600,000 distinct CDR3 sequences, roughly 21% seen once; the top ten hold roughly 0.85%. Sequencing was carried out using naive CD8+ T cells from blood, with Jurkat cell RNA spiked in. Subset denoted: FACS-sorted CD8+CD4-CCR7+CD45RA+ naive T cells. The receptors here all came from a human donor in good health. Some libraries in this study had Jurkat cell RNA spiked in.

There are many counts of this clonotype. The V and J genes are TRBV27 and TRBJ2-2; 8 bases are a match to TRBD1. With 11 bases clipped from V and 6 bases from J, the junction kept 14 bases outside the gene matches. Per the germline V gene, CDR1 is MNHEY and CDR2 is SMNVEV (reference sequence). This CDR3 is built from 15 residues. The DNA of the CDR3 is TGTGCCTCCCATATCGGACAGGGACTGGCCGGGGAGCTGTTTTTT. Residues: CASHIGQGLAGELFF.

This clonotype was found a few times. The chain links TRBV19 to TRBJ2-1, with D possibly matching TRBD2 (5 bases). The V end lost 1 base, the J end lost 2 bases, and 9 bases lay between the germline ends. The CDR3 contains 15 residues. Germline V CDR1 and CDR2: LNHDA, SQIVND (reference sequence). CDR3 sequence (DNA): TGTGCCAGTAGTATAGGTTCGGGAACCTACAATGAGCAGTTCTTC. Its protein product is CASSIGSGTYNEQFF.

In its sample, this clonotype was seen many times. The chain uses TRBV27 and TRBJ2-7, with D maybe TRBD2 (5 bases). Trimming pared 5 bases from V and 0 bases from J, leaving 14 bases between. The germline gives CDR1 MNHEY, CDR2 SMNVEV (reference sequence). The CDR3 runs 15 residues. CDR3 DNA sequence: TGTGCCAGCAGTCCCGGGAAATGGGGCTCCTACGAGCAGTACTTC. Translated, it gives CASSPGKWGSYEQYF.

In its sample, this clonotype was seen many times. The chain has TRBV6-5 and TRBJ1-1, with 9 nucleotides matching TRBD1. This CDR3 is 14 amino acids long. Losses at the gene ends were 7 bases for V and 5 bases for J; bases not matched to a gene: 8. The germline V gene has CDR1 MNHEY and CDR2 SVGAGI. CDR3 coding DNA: TGTGCCAGCACCCTACTGACAGGGGGGACTGAAGCTTTCTTT. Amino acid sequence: CASTLLTGGTEAFF.

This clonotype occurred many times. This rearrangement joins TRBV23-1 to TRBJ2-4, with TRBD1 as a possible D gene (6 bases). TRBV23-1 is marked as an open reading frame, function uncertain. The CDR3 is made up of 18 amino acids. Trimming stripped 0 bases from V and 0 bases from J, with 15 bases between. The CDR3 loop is CASSQSSPGQIAKNIQYF. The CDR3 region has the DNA TGCGCCAGCAGTCAATCCAGTCCGGGACAAATAGCCAAAAACATTCAGTACTTC.

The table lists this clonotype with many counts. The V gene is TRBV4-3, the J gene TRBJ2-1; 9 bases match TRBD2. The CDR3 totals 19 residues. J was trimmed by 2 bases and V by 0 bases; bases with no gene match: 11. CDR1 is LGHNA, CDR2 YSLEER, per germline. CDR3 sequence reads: CASSQDKRPRLAAYNEQFF. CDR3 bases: TGCGCCAGCAGCCAAGATAAACGGCCCCGACTAGCGGCCTACAATGAGCAGTTCTTC.

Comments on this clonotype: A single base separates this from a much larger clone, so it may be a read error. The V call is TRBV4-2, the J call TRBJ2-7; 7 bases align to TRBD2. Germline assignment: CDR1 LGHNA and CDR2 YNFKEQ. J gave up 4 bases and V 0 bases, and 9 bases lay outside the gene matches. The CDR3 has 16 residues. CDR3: CASSQDVRGRMYEQYF. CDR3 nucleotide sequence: TGTGCCAGCAGCCAAGATGTTCGCGGGAGAATGTACGAGCAGTACTTC.

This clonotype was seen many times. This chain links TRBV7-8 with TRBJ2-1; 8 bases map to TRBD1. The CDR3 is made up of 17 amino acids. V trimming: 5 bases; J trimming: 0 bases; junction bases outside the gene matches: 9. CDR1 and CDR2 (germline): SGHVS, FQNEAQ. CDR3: CASSPWAGQGSYNEQFF. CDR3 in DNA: TGTGCCAGCAGCCCCTGGGCAGGACAGGGCTCCTACAATGAGCAGTTCTTC.

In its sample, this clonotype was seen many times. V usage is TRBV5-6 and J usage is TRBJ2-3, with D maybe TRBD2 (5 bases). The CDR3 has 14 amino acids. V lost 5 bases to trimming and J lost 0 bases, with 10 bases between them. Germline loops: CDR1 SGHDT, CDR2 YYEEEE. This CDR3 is CASRSGSSTDTQYF. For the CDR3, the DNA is TGTGCCAGCAGATCGGGGTCGAGCACAGATACGCAGTATTTT.

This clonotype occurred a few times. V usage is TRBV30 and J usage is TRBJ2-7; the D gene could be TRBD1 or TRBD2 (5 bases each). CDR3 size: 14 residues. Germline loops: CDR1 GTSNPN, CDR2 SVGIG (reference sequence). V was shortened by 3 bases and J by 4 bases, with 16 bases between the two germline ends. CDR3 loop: CAWRRRGPGYEQYF. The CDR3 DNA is TGTGCCTGGAGGAGACGGGGACCTGGTTACGAGCAGTACTTC.

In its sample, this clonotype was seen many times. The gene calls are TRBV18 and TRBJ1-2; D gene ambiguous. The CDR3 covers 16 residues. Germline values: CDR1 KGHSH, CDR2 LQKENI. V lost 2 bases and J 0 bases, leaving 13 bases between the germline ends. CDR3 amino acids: CASSPAPSIANYGYTF. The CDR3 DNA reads TGTGCCAGCTCACCAGCCCCTTCTATAGCTAACTATGGCTACACCTTC.

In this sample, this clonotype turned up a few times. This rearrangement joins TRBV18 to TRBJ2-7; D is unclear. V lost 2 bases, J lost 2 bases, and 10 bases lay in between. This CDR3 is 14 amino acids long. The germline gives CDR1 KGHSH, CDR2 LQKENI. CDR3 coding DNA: TGTGCCAGCTCACCAACCTTGAGACCCTACGAGCAGTACTTC. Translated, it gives CASSPTLRPYEQYF.

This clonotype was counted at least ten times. CDR3 sequence reads: CASSSGTGGVRVTGELFF. CDR3 nucleotide sequence: TGTGCCAGCAGCTCCGGGACAGGGGGCGTTCGGGTCACCGGGGAGCTGTTTTTT. This chain connects TRBV5-8 to TRBJ2-2, with TRBD1 matching over 12 bases. The CDR3 loop spans 18 amino acids. The V gene's germline CDR1 is SGHTS and CDR2 YDEGEE. V shed 3 bases and J 4 bases; nucleotides not matched to a gene: 10.

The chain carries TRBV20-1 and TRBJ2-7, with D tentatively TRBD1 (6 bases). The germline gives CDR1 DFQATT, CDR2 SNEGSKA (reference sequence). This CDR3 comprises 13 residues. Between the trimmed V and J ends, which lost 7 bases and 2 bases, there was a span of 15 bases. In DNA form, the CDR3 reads TGCAGTGGGGGGACACGGAATACCTACGAGCAGTACTTC. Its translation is CSGGTRNTYEQYF.

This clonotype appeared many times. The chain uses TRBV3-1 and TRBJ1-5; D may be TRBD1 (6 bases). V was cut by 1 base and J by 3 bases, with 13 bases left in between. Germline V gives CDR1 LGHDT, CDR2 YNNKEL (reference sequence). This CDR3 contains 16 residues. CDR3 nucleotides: TGTGCCAGCAGCCAAGTCCCTGCAGGGGACAATCAGCCCCAGCATTTT. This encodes CASSQVPAGDNQPQHF.

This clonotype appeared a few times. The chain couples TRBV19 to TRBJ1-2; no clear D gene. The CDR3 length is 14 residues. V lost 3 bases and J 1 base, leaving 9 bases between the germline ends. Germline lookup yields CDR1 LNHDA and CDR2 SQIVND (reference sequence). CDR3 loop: CASSIFSGNYGYTF. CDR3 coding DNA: TGTGCCAGTAGTATCTTCTCCGGTAACTATGGCTACACCTTC. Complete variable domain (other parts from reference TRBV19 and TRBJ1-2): DGGITQSPKYLFRKEGQNVTLSCEQNLNHDAMYWYRQDPGQGLRLIYYSQIVNDFQKGDIAEGYSVSREKKESFPLTVTSAQKNPTAFYLCASSIFSGNYGYTFGSGTRLTVV.

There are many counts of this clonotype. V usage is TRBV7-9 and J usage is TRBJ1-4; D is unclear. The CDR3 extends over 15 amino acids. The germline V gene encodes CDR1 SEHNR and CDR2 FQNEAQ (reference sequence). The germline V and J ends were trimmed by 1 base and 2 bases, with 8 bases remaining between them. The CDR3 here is CASSLVLGTNEKLFF. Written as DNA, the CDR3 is TGTGCCAGCAGCTTAGTACTGGGGACTAATGAAAAACTGTTTTTT.

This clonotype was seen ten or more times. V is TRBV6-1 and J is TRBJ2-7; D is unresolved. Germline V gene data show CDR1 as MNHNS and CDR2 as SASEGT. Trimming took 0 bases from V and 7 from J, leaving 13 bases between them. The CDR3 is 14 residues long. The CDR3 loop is CASSEADGPREQYF. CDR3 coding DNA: TGTGCCAGCAGTGAAGCGGATGGACCAAGGGAGCAGTACTTC.

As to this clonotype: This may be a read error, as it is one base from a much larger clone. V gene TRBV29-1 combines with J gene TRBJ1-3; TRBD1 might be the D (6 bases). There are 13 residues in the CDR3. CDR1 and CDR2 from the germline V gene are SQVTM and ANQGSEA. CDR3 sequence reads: CSVRTDPGNTIHF. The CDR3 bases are TGCAGCGTTAGGACAGATCCTGGAAACACCATACATTTT.

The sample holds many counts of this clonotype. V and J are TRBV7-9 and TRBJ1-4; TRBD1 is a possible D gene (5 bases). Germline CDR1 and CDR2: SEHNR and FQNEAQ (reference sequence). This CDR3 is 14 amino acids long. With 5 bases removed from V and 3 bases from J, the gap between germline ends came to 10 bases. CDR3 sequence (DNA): TGTGCCAGCAGCCCGGAGGGGTCTAATGAAAAACTGTTTTTT. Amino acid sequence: CASSPEGSNEKLFF.

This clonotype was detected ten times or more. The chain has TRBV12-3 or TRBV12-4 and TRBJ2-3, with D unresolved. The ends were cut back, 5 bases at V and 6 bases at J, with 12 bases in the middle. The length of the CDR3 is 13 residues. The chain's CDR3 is CASSPTLGDTQYF. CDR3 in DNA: TGTGCCAGCAGTCCTACGCTAGGTGATACGCAGTATTTT.

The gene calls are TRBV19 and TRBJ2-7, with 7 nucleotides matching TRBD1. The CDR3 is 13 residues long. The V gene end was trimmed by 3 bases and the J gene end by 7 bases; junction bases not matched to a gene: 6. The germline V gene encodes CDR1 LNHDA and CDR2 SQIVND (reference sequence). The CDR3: CASSIWDSQEQYF. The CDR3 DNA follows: TGTGCCAGTAGTATTTGGGACAGTCAAGAGCAGTACTTC.

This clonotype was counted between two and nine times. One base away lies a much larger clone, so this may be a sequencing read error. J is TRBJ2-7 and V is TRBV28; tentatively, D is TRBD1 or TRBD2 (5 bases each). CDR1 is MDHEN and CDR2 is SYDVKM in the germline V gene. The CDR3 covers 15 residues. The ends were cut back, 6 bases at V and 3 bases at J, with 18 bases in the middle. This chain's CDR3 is CASRSGRGLHYEQYF. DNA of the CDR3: TGTGCCAGCAGATCAGGACGGGGCCTCCACTACGAGCAGTACTTC.

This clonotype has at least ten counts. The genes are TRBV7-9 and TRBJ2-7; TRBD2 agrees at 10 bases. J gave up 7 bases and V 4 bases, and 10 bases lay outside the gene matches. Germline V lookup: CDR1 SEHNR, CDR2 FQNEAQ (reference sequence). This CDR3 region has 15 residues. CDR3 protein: CASSSTALAGNEQYF. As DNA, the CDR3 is TGTGCCAGCAGCTCGACCGCACTAGCGGGAAATGAGCAGTACTTC.

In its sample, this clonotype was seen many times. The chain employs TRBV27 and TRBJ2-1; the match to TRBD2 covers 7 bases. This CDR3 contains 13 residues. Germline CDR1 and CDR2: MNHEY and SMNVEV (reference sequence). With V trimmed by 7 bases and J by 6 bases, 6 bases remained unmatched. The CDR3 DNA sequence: TGTGCCAGCAAAGTTGGGGAGGGCAATGAGCAGTTCTTC. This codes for CASKVGEGNEQFF.

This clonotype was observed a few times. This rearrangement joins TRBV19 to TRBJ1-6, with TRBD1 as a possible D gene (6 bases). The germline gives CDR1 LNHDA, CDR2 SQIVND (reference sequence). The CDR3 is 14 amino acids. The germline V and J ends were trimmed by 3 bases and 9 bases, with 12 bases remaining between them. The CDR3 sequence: CASSIGQSISPLHF. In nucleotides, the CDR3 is TGTGCCAGTAGTATTGGACAGTCCATTTCACCCCTCCACTTT.

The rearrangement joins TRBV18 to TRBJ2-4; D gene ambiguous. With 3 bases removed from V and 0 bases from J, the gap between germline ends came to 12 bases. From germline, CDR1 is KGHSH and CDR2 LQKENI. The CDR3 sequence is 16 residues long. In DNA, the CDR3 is TGTGCCAGCTCACCCCCAGAGAGCTTAGCCAAAAACATTCAGTACTTC. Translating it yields CASSPPESLAKNIQYF.

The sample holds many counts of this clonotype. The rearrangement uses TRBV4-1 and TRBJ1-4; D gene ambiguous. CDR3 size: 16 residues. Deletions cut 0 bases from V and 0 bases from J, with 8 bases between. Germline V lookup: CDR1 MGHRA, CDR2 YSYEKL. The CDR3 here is CASSQEPGATNEKLFF. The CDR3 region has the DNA TGCGCCAGCAGCCAAGAACCCGGAGCAACTAATGAAAAACTGTTTTTT.

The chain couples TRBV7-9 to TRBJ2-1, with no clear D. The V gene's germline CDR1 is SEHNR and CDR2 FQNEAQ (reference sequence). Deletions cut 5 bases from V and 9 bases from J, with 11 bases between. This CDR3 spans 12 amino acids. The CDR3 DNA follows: TGTGCCAGCAGCCCTATCAGTCTTGAGCAGTTCTTC. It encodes CASSPISLEQFF. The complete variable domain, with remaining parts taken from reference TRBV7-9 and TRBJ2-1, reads DTGVSQNPRHKITKRGQNVTFRCDPISEHNRLYWYRQTLGQGPEFLTYFQNEAQLEKSRLLSDRFSAERPKGSFSTLEIQRTEQGDSAMYLCASSPISLEQFFGPGTRLTVL.

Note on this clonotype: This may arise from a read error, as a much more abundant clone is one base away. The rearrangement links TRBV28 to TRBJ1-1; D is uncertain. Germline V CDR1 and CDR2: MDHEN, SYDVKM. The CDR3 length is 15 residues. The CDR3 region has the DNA TGTGTCAGCAGTACAAGAGGCCGGCCGAACACTGAAGCTTTCTTT. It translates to CVSSTRGRPNTEAFF.

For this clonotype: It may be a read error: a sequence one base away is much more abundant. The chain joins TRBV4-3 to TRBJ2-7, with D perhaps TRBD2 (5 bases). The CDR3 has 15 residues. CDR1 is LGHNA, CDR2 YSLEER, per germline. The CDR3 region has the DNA TGCGCCAGCAGCCAAGGACGGAGGATGGGCTACGAGCAGCACTTC. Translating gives CASSQGRRMGYEQHF.

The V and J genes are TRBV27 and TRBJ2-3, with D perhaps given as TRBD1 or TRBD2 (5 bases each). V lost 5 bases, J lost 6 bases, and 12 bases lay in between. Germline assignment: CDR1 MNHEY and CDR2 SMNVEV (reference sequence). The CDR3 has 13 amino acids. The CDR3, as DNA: TGTGCCAGCAGTATCGGCAGGGACGATACGCAGTATTTT. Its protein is CASSIGRDDTQYF.